This T cell receptor (beta chain) is drawn from a study of regulatory T cells in long-lasting Graves disease (dated by TCRdb to the early 2020s). Turning to the overall study: To count as having persistent Graves' disease, a patient had to have received antithyroid drug treatment for over 5 years with TSH receptor autoantibodies remaining persistently positive. Patients with persistent Graves' disease were compared with patients with newly diagnosed Graves' disease using TCR sequencing and RNA sequencing of peripheral blood. The study was conducted in China and was registered as a clinical trial. A total of approximately 35 samples underwent TCR sequencing: about 13 from persistent and some 20 from newly diagnosed Graves' disease patients. In the clinical cohort, patients with persistent Graves' disease had used antithyroid drugs for an average of about 10.3 years.

The investigation overall reported the following: Patients with persistent disease shared more public clonotypes (fewer than 3,000) than newly diagnosed patients did (approximately 1,000). TRBV28, TRBJ1-2 and TRBJ2-5 were preferentially used in persistent disease, while TRBV20-1 and TRBJ2-1 were favored in newly diagnosed disease. The authors noted that the small sample size was a limitation that may lower accuracy. Sequencing and analysis were restricted to the TCR beta chain. The study examined only peripheral blood because the primary lesion, thyroid tissue, could not be accessed. Compared with newly diagnosed patients, persistent Graves' disease patients had lower TCR Shannon entropy and fewer highly expanded clones, which suggests clonal expansion.

Taken with the paper, the label for time point translates to: persistent/refractory GD, antithyroid drugs over 5 years with positive TRAb. For both TCR sequencing and RNA sequencing, RNA was extracted from PBMCs in TRIzol. The diagnosis of Graves' disease was made according to American Thyroid Association guidelines. Recruitment of patients was carried out at an endocrinology department in Xi'an, China. Each patient gave approximately 10 milliliters of peripheral blood, collected in an EDTA anticoagulant tube. Ficoll Paque Plus density gradient separation was used to isolate PBMCs, and no additional T cell sorting was done. An Agilent 2100 Bioanalyzer and agarose gel were used to check RNA quality, and a NanoDrop 2000 was used to measure RNA concentration. The CDR3, from cysteine to phenylalanine, totals 17 residues. Left in the record is the CDR3 DNA by itself, 51 bases read in frame from the first base. CDR1 and CDR2 were assigned from the germline V gene as MDHEN and SYDVKM. V is pared back by 2 bases and J by 5 bases, with 18 bases lying between the germline termini.

Library preparation was by multiplex PCR. The sample was run on an Illumina HiSeq 4000. TCR beta libraries were built with iRepertoire HTBI primers and Arm-PCR amplification of CDR3 regions. Before sequencing, the PCR products underwent gel purification. In the paper's pipeline: Across samples, fewer than 70 TRBV and 13 to 15 TRBJ segments were identified and used for gene usage analysis of CDR3 amino acid clonotypes. COPE and FqMerger were used to merge the filtered high-quality paired reads into contigs. BLAST was used to align contigs to IMGT TRBV, TRBD and TRBJ reference genes, with CDR3 defined following IMGT. Any clonotype with a frequency above 0.1% was classified as a highly expanded clone. Shannon entropy served as the measure of repertoire diversity, while the Gini coefficient captured V-J evenness. Clonotypes shared by more than one individual were considered public. TCRdb passed the public sequencing reads through fastp at Q25 and MiXCR, retaining productive beta sequences. When rows share a CDR3 protein, they turn into one entry using the most common DNA and genes. The authors' filters were not applied to this entry. This sample holds 600,000 to 800,000 distinct CDR3 sequences; about 30% were observed only once. Under 55% of the sample is held by the ten biggest clonotypes.

This clonotype was recorded many times. Its antigen remains unidentified. No base quality information exists; no much larger clone differs at one position. The sample in question was peripheral blood mononuclear cells (PBMCs), obtained when the disease was refractory, from a patient treated with antithyroid drugs. The receptor comes from a female donor with Graves disease. The V and J segments used are TRBV28 and TRBJ2-2; TRBD2 is possibly the D segment (6 matching bases). The DNA sequence reads TGTGCCAGCAGTTTAATTTCGGCCCGCGCGGGGACCGGGGAGCTGTTTTTT. It translates to CASSLISARAGTGELFF.